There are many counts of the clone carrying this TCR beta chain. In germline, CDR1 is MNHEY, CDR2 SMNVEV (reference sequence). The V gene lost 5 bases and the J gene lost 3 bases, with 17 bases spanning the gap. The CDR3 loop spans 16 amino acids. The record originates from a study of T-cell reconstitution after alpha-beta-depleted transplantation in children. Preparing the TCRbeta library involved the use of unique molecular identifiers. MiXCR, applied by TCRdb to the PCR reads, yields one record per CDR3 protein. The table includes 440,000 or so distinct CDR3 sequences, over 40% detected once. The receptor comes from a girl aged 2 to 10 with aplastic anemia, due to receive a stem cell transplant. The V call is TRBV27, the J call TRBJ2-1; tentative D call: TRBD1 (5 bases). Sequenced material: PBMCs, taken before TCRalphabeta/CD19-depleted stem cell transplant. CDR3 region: CASSPDTTVSYNEQFF. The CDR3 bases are TGTGCCAGCAGTCCAGACACGACAGTAAGCTACAATGAGCAGTTCTTC.